This TCR beta chain comes out of a study of cytomegalovirus exposure and HLA in healthy donors. The germline V gene encodes CDR1 LNHNV and CDR2 YYDKDF (reference sequence). The CDR3 has 14 amino acids. V was pared by 5 bases and J by 10 bases, with 6 bases of the junction left unmatched. Primers included in the PCR were 60 Vbeta and 13 Jbeta primers. Some clones are missing from TCRdb's copy, which holds only in-frame ones; the method was immunoSEQ multiplex PCR. The table records 200,000 to 250,000 clones, roughly 80% of them present only once. The receptor was isolated from a woman in her 40s in good health and CMV-seronegative. The sequenced sample consisted of PBMCs. V and J are TRBV15 and TRBJ2-1, with 12 bases that match TRBD2. CDR3 region: CATSLAGGLQEQFF. The CDR3, as DNA: TGTGCCACCAGCCTAGCGGGAGGGCTCCAGGAGCAGTTCTTC.